A single sample is the source of the 30 T cell receptor beta chains below, sequenced in a study of PD-L1 blockade in urothelial cancer. Libraries were prepared by immunoSEQ multiplex PCR; TCRdb keeps only in-frame clonotypes and omits some of them. The sample carries some 29,000 clones, around 87% recorded once. This sample comprised PBMCs, obtained around atezolizumab (anti-PD-L1) treatment. The receptors come from a man in his fifties or sixties with urothelial cancer.

The J gene is TRBJ2-2, the V gene TRBV6-5, with D tentatively TRBD2 (6 bases). Germline V gene lookup returns CDR1 MNHEY and CDR2 SVGAGI. V dropped 2 bases and J dropped 6 bases, with 13 bases sitting between them. This CDR3 comprises 15 residues. The CDR3 protein is CASSYGFTGAGELFF. DNA for the CDR3: TGTGCCAGCAGTTACGGGTTCACGGGGGCCGGGGAGCTGTTTTTT.

V usage is TRBV4-1 and J usage is TRBJ1-5, with D possibly TRBD1 on 6 matching bases. V lost 4 bases and J 2 bases, leaving 12 bases between the germline ends. Germline CDR1 MGHRA, CDR2 YSYEKL. The CDR3 sequence is 15 residues long. CDR3 loop: CASSPATGRNQPQHF. CDR3 sequence (DNA): TGCGCCAGCAGCCCAGCGACAGGCCGCAATCAGCCCCAGCATTTT.

V usage is TRBV27 and J usage is TRBJ2-2, with TRBD2 matching 7 bases. The CDR3 is made up of 15 amino acids. Losses at the gene ends were 3 bases for V and 0 bases for J; bases not matched to a gene: 1. Per the germline V gene, CDR1 is MNHEY and CDR2 is SMNVEV (reference sequence). The CDR3 DNA reads as TGTGCCAGCAGTTTTAGCGGGCCGAACACCGGGGAGCTGTTTTTT. This sequence encodes CASSFSGPNTGELFF.

This rearrangement joins TRBV6-4 to TRBJ2-5, with 9 bases identical to TRBD1. The CDR3 sequence is 14 residues long. J gave up 5 bases and V 7 bases, and 8 bases lay outside the gene matches. Germline V lookup: CDR1 MRHNA, CDR2 SNTAGT. The CDR3 DNA follows: TGTGCCAGCAAACAACAGGGGGCTCAGGAGACCCAGTACTTC. It encodes CASKQQGAQETQYF.

The J gene is TRBJ1-3, the V gene TRBV7-3; weak D call: TRBD1 (5 bases). This CDR3 region has 13 residues. Germline V gene sequence: CDR1 SGHTA, CDR2 FQGTGA. V was pared by 4 bases and J by 3 bases, with 7 bases between. The CDR3 nucleotides are TGTGCCAGCAGCTCGGGACTTGGAAACACCATATATTTT. Translated: CASSSGLGNTIYF.

This clone was counted once. The CDR3 reads CASSPPILAGSEQYF. In nucleotides, the CDR3 is TGTGCCAGCTCACCCCCGATCTTGGCGGGGAGCGAGCAGTACTTC. J is TRBJ2-7 and V is TRBV18, with a possible D match to TRBD2 (6 bases). The V gene lost 3 bases and the J gene lost 6 bases, with 18 bases spanning the gap. The CDR3 covers 15 residues. From germline, CDR1 is KGHSH and CDR2 LQKENI.

This clone was detected only once. This chain links TRBV19 with TRBJ2-1, with D tentatively TRBD1 (6 bases). The CDR3 has 15 amino acids. The germline V and J ends were trimmed by 6 bases and 2 bases, with 14 bases remaining between them. Per germline, CDR1 LNHDA and CDR2 SQIVND (reference sequence). CDR3 sequence (DNA): TGTGCCAGTAGATTTGGGCAGGGGCCCTACAATGAGCAGTTCTTC. This codes for CASRFGQGPYNEQFF.

The chain has TRBV5-6 and TRBJ2-7; TRBD2 aligns across 13 bases. Germline values: CDR1 SGHDT, CDR2 YYEEEE. This CDR3 is built from 15 residues. V lost 4 bases and J lost 2; bases outside the gene matches: 3. The CDR3 sequence is CASSPTSGRAYEQYF. The CDR3, as DNA: TGTGCCAGCAGCCCCACTAGCGGGAGGGCCTACGAGCAGTACTTC.

This chain joins TRBV9 and TRBJ2-1; TRBD2 matches 12 bases. Trimming cost V 0 bases and J 6 bases; bases outside gene matches: 4. The CDR3 sequence is 16 residues long. Per germline, CDR1 SGDLS and CDR2 YYNGEE. CDR3 residues: CASSVGGLAGVNEQFF. The CDR3 DNA reads as TGTGCCAGCAGCGTAGGGGGACTAGCGGGCGTCAATGAGCAGTTCTTC.

This chain uses TRBV28 with TRBJ1-4; a possible D gene is TRBD1 (6 bases). The CDR3 loop spans 16 amino acids. Trimming removed 7 bases from V and 8 bases from J, with 23 bases in between. Per the germline V gene, CDR1 is MDHEN and CDR2 is SYDVKM. CDR3 region: CASTSADRWRREKLFF. The CDR3 DNA is TGTGCCAGCACCTCGGCCGACAGGTGGAGGCGGGAAAAACTGTTTTTT. Using reference TRBV28 and TRBJ1-4 for the parts outside the CDR3, the full variable domain is DVKVTQSSRYLVKRTGEKVFLECVQDMDHENMFWYRQDPGLGLRLIYFSYDVKMKEKGDIPEGYSVSREKKERFSLILESASTNQTSMYLCASTSADRWRREKLFFGSGTQLSVL.

The chain uses TRBV7-9 and TRBJ2-2, with a tentative D call TRBD2 (6 bases). Germline V CDR1 and CDR2: SEHNR, FQNEAQ (reference sequence). CDR3 size: 16 residues. The ends were cut back, 7 bases at V and 4 bases at J, with 19 bases in the middle. CDR3 DNA sequence: TGTGCCAGCACCAAGGAGGTGGAGGGAGGCACCGGGGAGCTGTTTTTT. This encodes CASTKEVEGGTGELFF.

The chain carries TRBV7-8 and TRBJ2-4; a weak D match, TRBD2 (6 bases). Trimming took off 5 bases at V and 1 base at J, with 15 bases between the two ends. This CDR3 comprises 16 residues. CDR1 and CDR2 (germline): SGHVS, FQNEAQ. The CDR3 region has the DNA TGTGCCAGCAGCCCAACGGGGGTTTCTGCCAAAAACATTCAGTACTTC. Translated, it gives CASSPTGVSAKNIQYF.

The V and J genes are TRBV30 and TRBJ2-1; 10 bases map to TRBD2. The V segment lost 3 bases and the J segment 7 bases; nucleotides outside the gene matches: 9. Germline V gene sequence: CDR1 GTSNPN, CDR2 SVGIG (reference sequence). This CDR3 has 15 amino acids. In DNA form, the CDR3 reads TGTGCCTGGAGAGGGACTAGCGAGGCGAGGAATGAGCAGTTCTTC. Translated: CAWRGTSEARNEQFF.

The J gene is TRBJ2-1, the V gene TRBV7-8, with D unresolved. Germline CDR1 SGHVS, CDR2 FQNEAQ. With 5 bases removed from V and 3 bases from J, the gap between germline ends came to 11 bases. The CDR3 has 14 amino acids. CDR3 loop: CASSLDGFYNEQFF. CDR3 DNA sequence: TGTGCCAGCAGCCTCGACGGGTTCTACAATGAGCAGTTCTTC.

With respect to this clone: The same CDR3 arises from other DNA sequences in this sample as well. The rearrangement joins TRBV27 to TRBJ1-2, with TRBD1 identical over 9 bases. With 6 bases clipped from V and 3 bases from J, the junction kept 8 bases outside the gene matches. The CDR3 is 15 amino acids. Germline V gives CDR1 MNHEY, CDR2 SMNVEV (reference sequence). The CDR3 sequence is CASSSGTGRHYGYTF. The CDR3 DNA is TGTGCCAGCAGCTCCGGGACAGGGCGTCACTATGGCTACACCTTC.

This clone was seen a handful of times. The chain couples TRBV2 to TRBJ1-6; no clear D. The V gene lost 6 bases and the J gene lost 4 bases, with 13 bases spanning the gap. The germline V gene encodes CDR1 SNHLY and CDR2 FYNNEI. The CDR3 runs to 15 residues. CDR3 nucleotide sequence: TGTGCCAGCAGAACCCCGGTACCGTATAATTCACCCCTCCACTTT. Amino acid sequence: CASRTPVPYNSPLHF.

The genes are TRBV14 and TRBJ2-7; D remains ambiguous. Germline V gene lookup returns CDR1 SGHDN and CDR2 FVKESK. The CDR3 contains 13 residues. Trimming shortened V by 4 bases and J by 2 bases, and 9 bases separated the two germline ends. For the CDR3, the DNA is TGTGCCAGCAGCCGGAGCAGCCCCTACGAGCAGTACTTC. As protein: CASSRSSPYEQYF.

This chain connects TRBV27 to TRBJ2-7; 9 positions match TRBD2. CDR3 length: 16 amino acids. J gave up 3 bases and V 8 bases, and 14 bases lay outside the gene matches. Germline V CDR1 and CDR2: MNHEY, SMNVEV (reference sequence). Here the CDR3 reads CASYPLGLAKNYEQYF. CDR3 nucleotide sequence: TGTGCCAGCTATCCCTTGGGACTAGCCAAGAACTACGAGCAGTACTTC.

The chain links TRBV28 to TRBJ2-7; 13 nucleotides align to TRBD2. J was trimmed by 2 bases and V by 0 bases; bases with no gene match: 4. The CDR3 is 17 residues long. CDR1 MDHEN and CDR2 SYDVKM come from the germline V gene. The chain's CDR3 is CASSLWGLAGQTYEQYF. The CDR3, as DNA: TGTGCCAGCAGTTTATGGGGACTAGCGGGACAAACCTACGAGCAGTACTTC.

The CDR3: CAWTGGRASGTGELFF. Written as DNA, the CDR3 is TGTGCCTGGACAGGCGGGAGGGCAAGTGGAACCGGGGAGCTGTTTTTT. The chain links TRBV30 to TRBJ2-2; 9 bases are shared with TRBD2. CDR3 size: 16 residues. The V gene end was trimmed by 4 bases and the J gene end by 5 bases; junction bases not matched to a gene: 11. Germline assignment: CDR1 GTSNPN and CDR2 SVGIG (reference sequence).

The rearrangement links TRBV18 to TRBJ1-2, with TRBD1 as a possible D gene (5 bases). Germline values: CDR1 KGHSH, CDR2 LQKENI. V was cut by 3 bases and J by 4 bases, with 15 bases left in between. The CDR3 contains 15 residues. CDR3 DNA: TGTGCCAGCTCACCCCGGAGGGGCGATCTCTATGGCTACACCTTC. Its protein is CASSPRRGDLYGYTF.

This chain joins TRBV29-1 and TRBJ1-5; 7 nucleotides match TRBD1. The CDR3 loop spans 13 amino acids. Germline assignment: CDR1 SQVTM and CDR2 ANQGSEA. V dropped 6 bases and J dropped 2; count of bases not matched to a gene: 4. CDR3 amino acids: CSVGTDGNQPQHF. In DNA form, the CDR3 reads TGCAGCGTGGGGACAGACGGCAATCAGCCCCAGCATTTT.

V gene TRBV7-2 combines with J gene TRBJ2-2; 9 bases are shared with TRBD2. This CDR3 is 18 amino acids long. Per germline, CDR1 SGHTA and CDR2 FQGNSA. Trimming removed 3 bases from V and 2 bases from J; junction bases left unmatched: 10. DNA for the CDR3: TGTGCCAGCAGCTTCACCCCAGCGGGAGGCTTAAACACCGGGGAGCTGTTTTTT. Encoded protein: CASSFTPAGGLNTGELFF.

This clone was detected only once. This chain links TRBV4-1 with TRBJ2-1; 8 nucleotides align to TRBD2. This CDR3 has 16 amino acids. The ends lost 4 bases at V and 4 bases at J; junction bases unmatched: 9. Germline V gene sequence: CDR1 MGHRA, CDR2 YSYEKL. In DNA, the CDR3 is TGCGCCAGCAGCCTCGTACTAGCGGTGAATTACAATGAGCAGTTCTTC. The encoded protein is CASSLVLAVNYNEQFF.

The rearrangement links TRBV10-3 to TRBJ2-5; 10 bases are shared with TRBD1. Germline-derived CDR1 and CDR2 are ENHRY and SYGVKD. V was clipped by 6 bases and J by 3 bases; unmatched bases: 4. The CDR3 is made up of 14 amino acids. The CDR3 DNA reads TGTGCCATCAGGGCCGGGACAGGGGAAGAGACCCAGTACTTC. Its protein product is CAIRAGTGEETQYF.

This clone was observed a few times. This rearrangement joins TRBV5-1 to TRBJ2-7; 8 nucleotides line up with TRBD2. CDR3 length: 15 residues. Germline assignment: CDR1 SGHRS and CDR2 YFSETQ. V lost 3 bases and J lost 5; bases outside the gene matches: 10. The CDR3 nucleotides read TGCGCCAGCAGCTCGGGAGGGGCCGGTCCCGACGAGCAGTACTTC. It translates to CASSSGGAGPDEQYF.

CDR3 region: CASSLTPTGYYGYTF. Here the CDR3 DNA reads TGTGCCAGCAGCTTGACTCCGACAGGCTACTATGGCTACACCTTC. V gene TRBV7-2 combines with J gene TRBJ1-2, with a possible D match to TRBD1 (6 bases). Between the trimmed V and J ends, which lost 3 bases and 3 bases, there was a span of 14 bases. Germline V gene data show CDR1 as SGHTA and CDR2 as FQGNSA. CDR3 size: 15 residues.

The rearrangement links TRBV2 to TRBJ2-1; 7 bases map to TRBD2. CDR1 is SNHLY and CDR2 is FYNNEI in the germline V gene. The CDR3 has 13 amino acids. The V segment lost 4 bases and the J segment 9 bases; nucleotides outside the gene matches: 6. The CDR3 spells CASSGLGRGEQFF. The CDR3, as DNA: TGTGCCAGCAGTGGGCTTGGGAGGGGTGAGCAGTTCTTC.

The V and J genes are TRBV27 and TRBJ2-7; possibly TRBD1 for D (6 bases). This CDR3 has 14 residues. Trimming took 6 bases from V and 7 from J, leaving 19 bases between them. CDR1 is MNHEY and CDR2 is SMNVEV in the germline V gene (reference sequence). The CDR3 bases are TGTGCCAGCAGCCCAGCCAGGGGTTCAAGGGAGCAGTACTTC. Translated, it gives CASSPARGSREQYF.

The chain links TRBV6-1 to TRBJ1-5; the D gene is possibly TRBD1 (6 bases). The CDR3 totals 14 residues. V was clipped by 2 bases and J by 6 bases, with 11 bases between them. Germline V gives CDR1 MNHNS, CDR2 SASEGT. CDR3 loop: CASSEWAGVQPQHF. The CDR3 DNA follows: TGTGCCAGCAGTGAATGGGCAGGGGTTCAGCCCCAGCATTTT.